The source of this T cell receptor (beta chain) is a study of blood T cell repertoires in COVID-19 (dated by TCRdb to about 2020). A note on the overall study: Collaborator samples came from the United States, Italy and Spain and covered acute and convalescent phases of COVID-19. Samples were obtained from the ongoing ImmuneRACE study (first 160 participants) and from 1,200 or so subjects provided by 6 global collaborators. Sample metadata almost always included a de-identified subject ID, COVID-19 status, age in years and sex. Subjects who had been exposed to COVID-19, were actively infected with it, or had recovered from it provided the deeply sampled blood TCRbeta repertoires that made up the dataset. Where HLA class I and class II types were available, the types were taken from metadata supplied by the sample provider, not from assay-based typing. The prospective study material was composed of cDNA or gDNA derived from T cells, B-cell-depleted T cells, or PBMCs. The repertoires were made available in a free public database intended to serve as a resource for research on the immune response to SARS-CoV-2. Study-wide findings and limitations: How much clinical and demographic metadata was included differed by source and by participant, and the metadata was provided uncurated.

Samples from volunteer blood donors who had recovered from COVID-19 were contributed by a second Seattle source. Collaborating institutions collected whole blood in K2EDTA tubes following their own protocols. For TCRbeta analysis, collaborators shipped samples as frozen whole blood, isolated PBMCs, or DNA extracted from either of those sample types. Remarks on this clone: There is no known antigen for this receptor. There are no base qualities to consult, and no much larger clone falls within one base.

The immunoSEQ Assay, a bias-controlled multiplex PCR, was used to amplify TCRbeta CDR3 regions from genomic DNA. The study's own analysis went as follows. The number of nucleated cells in each sample was estimated by amplification of reference gene primers within the assay. To quantify the absolute abundance of each unique TCRbeta CDR3 rearrangement, sequence reads were collapsed and filtered. Productive Simpson clonality was computed per sample as the square root of Simpson's diversity index over productive rearrangements. TCRdb took this table from immuneACCESS and kept in-frame rearrangements with V and J called. Such tables lack part of the clones; where checked against another copy, unresolved V genes explain under half of the gap, and the rest is unexplained. That table is the source of V, J and clone size, and D and trimming were worked out from the DNA. In all, the sample holds some 240,000 clones, and roughly 90% of those were seen once. 5.5% to 6.5% of the sample goes to the ten largest clones.

Counted from cysteine to phenylalanine, this CDR3 has 15 amino acids. The DNA shown is the 45-base CDR3, in frame from base 1. Looking up the germline V gene yields CDR1 SGHRS and CDR2 YFSETQ. Here V drops 3 bases and J drops 0 bases, and the junction holds 2 bases not matched to any gene. The TCR comes from a man aged 60-69 years who had recovered from COVID-19. Sequencing used peripheral blood. Here the chain combines TRBV5-1 and TRBJ2-1, and 8 junctional nucleotides match TRBD2. The bases are TGCGCCAGCAGCTGGGCGGGAGGCTCCTACAATGAGCAGTTCTTC. This yields the protein CASSWAGGSYNEQFF. With all but the CDR3 taken from the reference TRBV5-1 and TRBJ2-1 genes, the full variable domain is: KAGVTQTPRYLIKTRGQQVTLSCSPISGHRSVSWYQQTPGQGLQFLFEYFSETQRNKGNFPGRFSGRQFSNSRSEMNVSTLELGDSALYLCASSWAGGSYNEQFFGPGTRLTVL.